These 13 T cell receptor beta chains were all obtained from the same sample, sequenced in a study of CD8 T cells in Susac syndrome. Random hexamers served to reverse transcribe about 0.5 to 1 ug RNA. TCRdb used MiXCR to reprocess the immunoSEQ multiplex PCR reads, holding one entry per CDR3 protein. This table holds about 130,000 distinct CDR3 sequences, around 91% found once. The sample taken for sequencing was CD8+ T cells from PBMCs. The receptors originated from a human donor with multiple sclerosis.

The CDR3 region has the DNA TGTGCCAGCAGTTTGACAGGGGGCTGGACTGAAGCTTTCTTT. Translating gives CASSLTGGWTEAFF. The chain is built from TRBV6-2 or TRBV6-3 and TRBJ1-1; 10 nucleotides align to TRBD1. CDR1 and CDR2 (germline): MNHEY, SVGEGT. Trimming took 4 bases from V and 5 from J; bases not matched to a gene: 4. CDR3 length: 14 amino acids.

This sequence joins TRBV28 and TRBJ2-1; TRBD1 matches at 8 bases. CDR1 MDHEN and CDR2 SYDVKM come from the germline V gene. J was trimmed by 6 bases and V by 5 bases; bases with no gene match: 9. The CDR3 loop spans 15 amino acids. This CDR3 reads CASSLRPGTGNEQFF. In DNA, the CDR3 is TGTGCCAGCAGTCTCCGTCCCGGGACAGGCAATGAGCAGTTCTTC.

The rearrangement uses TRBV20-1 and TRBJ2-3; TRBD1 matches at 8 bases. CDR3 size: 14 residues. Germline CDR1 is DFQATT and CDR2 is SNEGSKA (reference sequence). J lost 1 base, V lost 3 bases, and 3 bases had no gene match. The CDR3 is CSARDRVRTDTQYF. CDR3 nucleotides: TGCAGTGCTAGGGACAGGGTACGCACAGATACGCAGTATTTT.

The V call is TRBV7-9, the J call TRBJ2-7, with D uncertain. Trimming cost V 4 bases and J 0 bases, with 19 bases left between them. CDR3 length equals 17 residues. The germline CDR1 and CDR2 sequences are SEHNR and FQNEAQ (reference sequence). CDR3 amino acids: CASSSSLIGIISYEQYF. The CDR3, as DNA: TGTGCCAGCAGCTCCAGCTTGATAGGGATTATCTCCTACGAGCAGTACTTC.

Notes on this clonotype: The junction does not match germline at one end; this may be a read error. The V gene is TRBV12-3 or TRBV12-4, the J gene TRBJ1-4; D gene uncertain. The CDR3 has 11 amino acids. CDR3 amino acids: CASSLGEKLFF. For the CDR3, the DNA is TGTGCCAGCAGCTTAGGTGAAAAACTGTTTTTT.

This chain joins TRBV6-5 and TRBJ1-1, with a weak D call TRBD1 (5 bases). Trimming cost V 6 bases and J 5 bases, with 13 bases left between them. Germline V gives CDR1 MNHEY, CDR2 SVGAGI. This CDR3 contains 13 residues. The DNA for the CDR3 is TGTGCCAGCAGAGACGCCGGGGGGACTGAAGCTTTCTTT. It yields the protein CASRDAGGTEAFF.

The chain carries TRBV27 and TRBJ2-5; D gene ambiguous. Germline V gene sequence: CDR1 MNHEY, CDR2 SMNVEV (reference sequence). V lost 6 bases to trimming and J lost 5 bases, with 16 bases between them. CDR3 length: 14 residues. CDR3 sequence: CASRQTPRAETQYF. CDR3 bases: TGTGCCAGCAGGCAAACCCCTCGAGCGGAGACCCAGTACTTC.

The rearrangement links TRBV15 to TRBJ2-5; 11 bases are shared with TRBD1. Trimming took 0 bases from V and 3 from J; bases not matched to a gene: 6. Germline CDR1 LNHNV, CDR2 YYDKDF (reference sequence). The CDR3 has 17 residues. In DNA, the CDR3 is TGTGCCACCAGCAGAGATCGCGGGACAGGGGGAGAAGAGACCCAGTACTTC. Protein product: CATSRDRGTGGEETQYF.

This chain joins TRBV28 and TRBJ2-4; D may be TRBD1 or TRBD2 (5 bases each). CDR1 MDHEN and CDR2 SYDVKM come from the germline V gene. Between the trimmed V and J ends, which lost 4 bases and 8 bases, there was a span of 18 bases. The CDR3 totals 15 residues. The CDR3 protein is CASSSRTRVGDIQYF. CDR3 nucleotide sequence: TGTGCCAGCAGTTCCCGGACCAGGGTGGGAGACATTCAGTACTTC.

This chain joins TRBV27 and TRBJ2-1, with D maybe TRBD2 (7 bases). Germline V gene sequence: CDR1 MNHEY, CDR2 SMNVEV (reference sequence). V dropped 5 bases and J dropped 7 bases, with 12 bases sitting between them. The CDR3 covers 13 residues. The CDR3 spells CASSPRGGNEQFF. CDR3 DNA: TGTGCCAGCAGTCCTAGGGGGGGAAATGAGCAGTTCTTC.

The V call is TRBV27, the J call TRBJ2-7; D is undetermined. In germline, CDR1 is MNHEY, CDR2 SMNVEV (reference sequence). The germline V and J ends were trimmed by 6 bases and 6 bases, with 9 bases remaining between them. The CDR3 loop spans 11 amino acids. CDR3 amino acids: CASSLGIEQYF. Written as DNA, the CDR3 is TGTGCCAGCAGCTTGGGCATCGAGCAGTACTTC.

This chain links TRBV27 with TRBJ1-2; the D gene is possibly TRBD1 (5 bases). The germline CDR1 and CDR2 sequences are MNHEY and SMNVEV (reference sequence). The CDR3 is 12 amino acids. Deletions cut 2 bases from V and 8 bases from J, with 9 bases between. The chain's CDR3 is CASSLTGLGYTF. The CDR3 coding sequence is TGTGCCAGCAGTTTAACAGGACTCGGCTACACCTTC.

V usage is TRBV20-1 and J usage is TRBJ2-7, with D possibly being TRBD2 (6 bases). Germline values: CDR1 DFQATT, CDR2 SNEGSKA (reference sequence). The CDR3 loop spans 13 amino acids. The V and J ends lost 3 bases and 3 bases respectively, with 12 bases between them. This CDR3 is CSASKAGFYEQYF. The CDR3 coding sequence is TGCAGTGCTAGTAAAGCGGGTTTCTACGAGCAGTACTTC.